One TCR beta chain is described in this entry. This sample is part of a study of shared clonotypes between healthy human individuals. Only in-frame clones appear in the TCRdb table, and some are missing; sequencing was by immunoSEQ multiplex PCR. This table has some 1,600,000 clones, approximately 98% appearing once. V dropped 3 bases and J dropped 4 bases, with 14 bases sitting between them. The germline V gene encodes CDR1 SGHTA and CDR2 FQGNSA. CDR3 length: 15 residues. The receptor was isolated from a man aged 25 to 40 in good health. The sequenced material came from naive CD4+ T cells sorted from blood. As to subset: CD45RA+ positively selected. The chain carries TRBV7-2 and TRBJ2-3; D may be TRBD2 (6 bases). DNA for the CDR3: TGTGCCAGCAGCTTGGAGACTAGGGCTTCAGATACGCAGTATTTT. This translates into CASSLETRASDTQYF.